Presented here are 27 T cell receptor beta chains from one specimen sequenced in a study of pediatric ulcerative colitis. Assay used: immunoSEQ multiplex PCR; TCRdb lists only in-frame clones, some missing. The profile shows tens of thousands of clones, around 80% of them singletons. Sequenced: blood. These receptors all stem from a boy between 5 and 17 years old with moderate ulcerative colitis.

The rearrangement links TRBV5-1 to TRBJ1-1, with 8 bases fitting TRBD1. V gave up 4 bases and J gave up 0 bases; unmatched junction bases: 8. The CDR3 covers 16 residues. The germline V gene encodes CDR1 SGHRS and CDR2 YFSETQ. The CDR3 nucleotides read TGCGCCAGCAGCCACCGGACAGGGAGGGTGAACACTGAAGCTTTCTTT. Amino acid sequence: CASSHRTGRVNTEAFF.

This chain connects TRBV9 to TRBJ2-1; unclear D gene. CDR3 length equals 14 residues. Germline assignment: CDR1 SGDLS and CDR2 YYNGEE. V was trimmed by 4 bases and J by 9 bases, leaving 17 bases between them. CDR3 nucleotide sequence: TGTGCCAGCAGCCCCATCTTATCCGGTAGTGAGCAGTTCTTC. Translation: CASSPILSGSEQFF.

The CDR3 is CASSLVPVAEAFF. CDR3 nucleotides: TGTGCCAGCAGCTTAGTCCCTGTGGCTGAAGCTTTCTTT. The chain has TRBV7-2 and TRBJ1-1; no reliable D call. Germline values: CDR1 SGHTA, CDR2 FQGNSA. This CDR3 is built from 13 residues. The V end was cut by 1 base, the J end by 6 bases, with 9 bases between. Full variable domain (rest looked up from reference TRBV7-2 and TRBJ1-1): GAGVSQSPSNKVTEKGKDVELRCDPISGHTALYWYRQSLGQGLEFLIYFQGNSAPDKSGLPSDRFSAERTGGSVSTLTIQRTQQEDSAVYLCASSLVPVAEAFFGQGTRLTVV.

The V gene is TRBV9, the J gene TRBJ2-2; 10 bases line up with TRBD2. The junction had 4 bases not matched to a gene; V was cut back by 5 bases and J by 6 bases. CDR3 size: 14 residues. Germline assignment: CDR1 SGDLS and CDR2 YYNGEE. In nucleotides, the CDR3 is TGTGCCAGCAGTAGACTAGCGGGCTCCGGGGAGCTGTTTTTT. It translates to CASSRLAGSGELFF.

The chain couples TRBV15 to TRBJ1-1, with D perhaps matching TRBD1 (5 bases). V gave up 3 bases and J gave up 1 base, with 15 bases separating them. Germline-derived CDR1 and CDR2 are LNHNV and YYDKDF (reference sequence). CDR3 length equals 16 residues. The CDR3 region is CATSSTLRVKNTEAFF. Here the CDR3 DNA reads TGTGCCACCAGCAGCACTCTCAGGGTTAAGAACACTGAAGCTTTCTTT. The full variable domain, in which reference TRBV15 and TRBJ1-1 provide the parts outside the CDR3, is DAMVIQNPRYQVTQFGKPVTLSCSQTLNHNVMYWYQQKSSQAPKLLFHYYDKDFNNEADTPDNFQSRRPNTSFCFLDIRSPGLGDTAMYLCATSSTLRVKNTEAFFGQGTRLTVV.

This clone was seen once. Here the CDR3 reads CATSRGYQPQHF. CDR3 bases: TGTGCCACCAGCAGAGGCTATCAGCCCCAGCATTTT. This sequence joins TRBV15 and TRBJ1-5; D is unresolved. Trimming shortened V by 1 base and J by 5 bases, and 3 bases separated the two germline ends. The germline V gene has CDR1 LNHNV and CDR2 YYDKDF (reference sequence). The CDR3 is 12 amino acids. Based on the CDR3 plus reference TRBV15 and TRBJ1-5, the full variable domain is DAMVIQNPRYQVTQFGKPVTLSCSQTLNHNVMYWYQQKSSQAPKLLFHYYDKDFNNEADTPDNFQSRRPNTSFCFLDIRSPGLGDTAMYLCATSRGYQPQHFGDGTRLSIL.

This chain links TRBV7-8 with TRBJ2-7, with 10 bases fitting TRBD2. From germline, CDR1 is SGHVS and CDR2 FQNEAQ. Trimming cost V 5 bases and J 0 bases; bases outside gene matches: 7. The CDR3 has 16 residues. As DNA, the CDR3 is TGTGCCAGCAGCCCCCCGGGACTAGCGAGCTCCTACGAGCAGTACTTC. Translated: CASSPPGLASSYEQYF.

The chain employs TRBV5-6 and TRBJ2-3; 10 bases are shared with TRBD2. The CDR3 runs to 18 residues. J was trimmed by 2 bases and V by 3 bases; bases with no gene match: 12. CDR1 is SGHDT, CDR2 YYEEEE, per germline. The CDR3 DNA reads TGTGCCAGCAGCTCGTTAGGCCTAGCGGGGGTCTTCACAGATACGCAGTATTTT. It yields the protein CASSSLGLAGVFTDTQYF.

The rearrangement joins TRBV28 to TRBJ2-1; 8 positions agree with TRBD2. The V segment lost 5 bases and the J segment 2 bases; nucleotides outside the gene matches: 5. The V gene's germline CDR1 is MDHEN and CDR2 SYDVKM. This CDR3 is built from 15 residues. The CDR3 DNA sequence: TGTGCCAGCAGTCCAGCGGGAGTCGCCTACAATGAGCAGTTCTTC. Its protein product is CASSPAGVAYNEQFF.

This clone was counted only a few times. The gene calls are TRBV29-1 and TRBJ1-1; D call uncertain. The CDR3 totals 12 residues. From germline, CDR1 is SQVTM and CDR2 ANQGSEA. The V and J ends lost 3 bases and 1 base respectively, with 6 bases between them. CDR3 sequence (DNA): TGCAGCGTTGAGGCCTCGAACACTGAAGCTTTCTTT. Its translation is CSVEASNTEAFF.

The sample holds a few counts of this clone. The chain has TRBV6-5 and TRBJ1-2, with D possibly matching TRBD1 (5 bases). Germline CDR1 is MNHEY and CDR2 is SVGAGI. This CDR3 is 14 amino acids long. V was pared by 7 bases and J by 4 bases, with 16 bases between. Here the CDR3 DNA reads TGTGCCAGCATTAAGGGGAGCTTAGGCTATGGCTACACCTTC. Residues: CASIKGSLGYGYTF.

The chain's CDR3 is CASSLAVAGGTEQYF. Written as DNA, the CDR3 is TGTGCCAGCAGCTTAGCGGTAGCGGGGGGCACGGAGCAGTACTTC. The chain links TRBV11-2 to TRBJ2-7; 10 bases line up with TRBD2. V lost 1 base and J lost 7; bases outside the gene matches: 7. Looked up from germline, CDR1 is SGHAT and CDR2 is FQNNGV. The CDR3 extends over 15 amino acids.

V gene TRBV27 combines with J gene TRBJ2-1, with 9 bases aligning to TRBD2. V lost 0 bases to trimming and J lost 3 bases; unmatched junction nucleotides: 3. The CDR3 is made up of 16 amino acids. Germline lookup yields CDR1 MNHEY and CDR2 SMNVEV (reference sequence). CDR3 amino acids: CASSLSVLAGYNEQFF. CDR3 in DNA: TGTGCCAGCAGTTTATCAGTACTAGCGGGCTACAATGAGCAGTTCTTC.

The chain combines TRBV2 with TRBJ1-5; D may be TRBD1 (5 bases). From germline, CDR1 is SNHLY and CDR2 FYNNEI. The V end lost 4 bases, the J end lost 4 bases, and 14 bases lay between the germline ends. The CDR3 runs 15 residues. CDR3 nucleotide sequence: TGTGCCAGCAGTGTAAGGGGCCTTCCGAATCAGCCCCAGCATTTT. Residues: CASSVRGLPNQPQHF. Drawing the rest from reference TRBV2 and TRBJ1-5, the complete variable domain is EPEVTQTPSHQVTQMGQEVILRCVPISNHLYFYWYRQILGQKVEFLVSFYNNEISEKSEIFDDQFSVERPDGSNFTLKIRSTKLEDSAMYFCASSVRGLPNQPQHFGDGTRLSIL.

The chain couples TRBV29-1 to TRBJ1-1; D may be TRBD1 (5 bases). Germline assignment: CDR1 SQVTM and CDR2 ANQGSEA. This CDR3 is 12 amino acids long. The ends were cut back, 8 bases at V and 3 bases at J, with 13 bases in the middle. As DNA, the CDR3 is TGCAGCATTAGGGACTCCTACACTGAAGCTTTCTTT. Residues: CSIRDSYTEAFF. Based on the CDR3 plus reference TRBV29-1 and TRBJ1-1, the full variable domain is SAVISQKPSRDICQRGTSLTIQCQVDSQVTMMFWYRQQPGQSLTLIATANQGSEATYESGFVIDKFPISRPNLTFSTLTVSNMSPEDSSIYLCSIRDSYTEAFFGQGTRLTVV.

The chain combines TRBV29-1 with TRBJ2-7; D unclear. The germline CDR1 and CDR2 sequences are SQVTM and ANQGSEA. This CDR3 is 14 amino acids long. Trimming took off 0 bases at V and 5 bases at J, with 14 bases between the two ends. The DNA of the CDR3 is TGCAGCGTTGAAGAGGGCACAAGCCCCCACGAGCAGTACTTC. The encoded protein is CSVEEGTSPHEQYF.

The chain uses TRBV6-6 and TRBJ2-7; D ambiguous. CDR1 is MNHNY and CDR2 is SVGAGI in the germline V gene (reference sequence). CDR3 length: 13 residues. The ends were cut back, 8 bases at V and 0 bases at J, with 11 bases in the middle. This chain's CDR3 is CASVRPGSYEQYF. The CDR3 bases are TGTGCCAGCGTTCGGCCTGGCTCCTACGAGCAGTACTTC.

The chain recombines TRBV5-1 with TRBJ2-7, with D possibly being TRBD1 (6 bases). Trimming removed 2 bases at V and 0 bases at J, with 15 bases between. Germline loops: CDR1 SGHRS, CDR2 YFSETQ. The CDR3 totals 16 residues. This chain's CDR3 is CASSFSQGMSSYEQYF. CDR3 bases: TGCGCCAGCAGCTTTTCACAGGGTATGAGCTCCTACGAGCAGTACTTC.

Here the CDR3 DNA reads TGTGCCAGCAGCGCAAGCGTGGGTTCCCTGGAAAAACTGTTTTTT. Amino acid sequence: CASSASVGSLEKLFF. The chain is built from TRBV11-2 and TRBJ1-4; D ambiguous. Germline lookup yields CDR1 SGHAT and CDR2 FQNNGV. V lost 5 bases, J lost 8 bases, and 18 bases lay in between. This CDR3 comprises 15 residues.

V is TRBV5-1 and J is TRBJ1-2; 8 nucleotides agree with TRBD1. V dropped 0 bases and J dropped 7; count of bases not matched to a gene: 5. The V gene's germline CDR1 is SGHRS and CDR2 YFSETQ. This CDR3 contains 14 residues. CDR3 amino acids: CASSLATGVRGYTF. Here the CDR3 DNA reads TGCGCCAGCAGCTTGGCGACAGGGGTCCGTGGCTACACCTTC.

V is TRBV5-1 and J is TRBJ1-1; D is unresolved. V lost 6 bases to trimming and J lost 3 bases, with 15 bases between them. The CDR3 runs to 14 residues. Looked up from germline, CDR1 is SGHRS and CDR2 is YFSETQ. CDR3 loop: CASNAAGGYTEAFF. The DNA of the CDR3 is TGCGCCAGCAACGCCGCCGGCGGGTACACTGAAGCTTTCTTT.

The rearrangement uses TRBV7-3 and TRBJ2-1; 10 nucleotides match TRBD2. Per the germline V gene, CDR1 is SGHTA and CDR2 is FQGTGA. CDR3 length equals 17 residues. V shed 2 bases, J shed 0 bases, and the junction held 4 bases outside the gene matches. This CDR3 is CASSLYQREGSYNEQFF. As DNA, the CDR3 is TGTGCCAGCAGCTTATATCAGCGGGAGGGCTCCTACAATGAGCAGTTCTTC.

A few counts support this clone. The chain joins TRBV5-1 to TRBJ1-4; no firm D call. Germline CDR1 SGHRS, CDR2 YFSETQ. This CDR3 comprises 12 residues. V lost 3 bases and J lost 8, with 8 bases in between. The CDR3 loop is CASSSVGEKLFF. The CDR3 region has the DNA TGCGCCAGCAGCTCGGTCGGGGAAAAACTGTTTTTT.

The chain recombines TRBV18 with TRBJ1-5; D is unresolved. The CDR3 is 15 residues long. Germline V gene lookup returns CDR1 KGHSH and CDR2 LQKENI. Between the trimmed V and J ends, which lost 6 bases and 3 bases, there was a span of 15 bases. The chain's CDR3 is CASSTKGVVNQPQHF. DNA of the CDR3: TGTGCCAGCTCTACCAAGGGAGTAGTCAATCAGCCCCAGCATTTT.

The chain is built from TRBV5-5 and TRBJ1-3; the D gene is possibly TRBD1 (6 bases). Trimming pared 1 base from V and 2 bases from J, leaving 7 bases between. This CDR3 contains 14 residues. Germline-derived CDR1 and CDR2 are SGHKS and YYEKEE (reference sequence). Here the CDR3 reads CASSLTGTGNTIYF. In DNA, the CDR3 is TGTGCCAGCAGCTTGACAGGGACTGGAAACACCATATATTTT. The whole variable domain, filled in from reference TRBV5-5 and TRBJ1-3, reads DAGVTQSPTHLIKTRGQQVTLRCSPISGHKSVSWYQQVLGQGPQFIFQYYEKEERGRGNFPDRFSARQFPNYSSELNVNALLLGDSALYLCASSLTGTGNTIYFGEGSWLTVV.

The CDR3 reads CASRGQGVMNTEAFF. In DNA, the CDR3 is TGTGCCAGCAGGGGGCAGGGTGTCATGAACACTGAAGCTTTCTTT. The chain carries TRBV2 and TRBJ1-1, with a weak D call TRBD1 (5 bases). Germline assignment: CDR1 SNHLY and CDR2 FYNNEI. CDR3 length: 15 amino acids. V lost 6 bases to trimming and J lost 0 bases, with 14 bases between them.

V and J are TRBV9 and TRBJ2-5, with D perhaps being TRBD1 or TRBD2 (6 bases each). Between the trimmed V and J ends, which lost 3 bases and 4 bases, there was a span of 13 bases. CDR3 length: 14 amino acids. The germline V gene has CDR1 SGDLS and CDR2 YYNGEE. The CDR3 bases are TGTGCCAGCAGCGCAACGCCGGGGGCAGAGACCCAGTACTTC. Translating gives CASSATPGAETQYF.